This T cell receptor beta chain was observed in a study of blood T cell repertoires in COVID-19. Clones were sequenced by immunoSEQ multiplex PCR, and TCRdb holds only the in-frame ones, with some missing. The sample has 80,000 to 100,000 clones; around 90% are singletons. Seattle enrolled patients during active infection and tracked them longitudinally. CDR1 is SNHLY and CDR2 is FYNNEI in the germline V gene. The CDR3 has 15 residues. V shed 2 bases, J shed 6 bases, and the junction held 6 bases outside the gene matches. The chain recombines TRBV2 with TRBJ1-1, with TRBD1 matching over 10 bases. This clonotype was obtained from a human donor with COVID-19, enrolled during active disease. The donor label of this sample is uncertain. Material: peripheral blood. The chain's CDR3 is CASSERTGGLSEAFF. CDR3 nucleotide sequence: TGTGCCAGCAGTGAAAGGACAGGGGGATTATCTGAAGCTTTCTTT.